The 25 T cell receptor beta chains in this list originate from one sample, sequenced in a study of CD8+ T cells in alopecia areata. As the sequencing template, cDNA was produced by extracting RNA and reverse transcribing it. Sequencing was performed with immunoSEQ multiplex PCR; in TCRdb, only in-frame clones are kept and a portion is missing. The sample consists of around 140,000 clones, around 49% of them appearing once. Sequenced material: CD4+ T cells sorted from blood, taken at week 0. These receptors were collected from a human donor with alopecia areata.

The CDR3 nucleotides read TGTGCCTGGACCGCTTCCGGGACTTTGGGGACCCAGTACTTC. It encodes CAWTASGTLGTQYF. This sequence joins TRBV30 and TRBJ2-5; TRBD2 is a possible D gene (6 bases). The CDR3 sequence is 14 residues long. Germline V lookup: CDR1 GTSNPN, CDR2 SVGIG (reference sequence). Trimming removed 4 bases at V and 7 bases at J, with 19 bases between.

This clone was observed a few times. Here the CDR3 reads CSARQTGSTGELFF. DNA for the CDR3: TGCAGCGCCCGACAAACCGGTTCGACCGGGGAGCTGTTTTTT. The chain is built from TRBV29-1 and TRBJ2-2, with no clear D. Germline V gene lookup returns CDR1 SQVTM and CDR2 ANQGSEA. The length of the CDR3 is 14 residues. V was pared by 7 bases and J by 5 bases, with 17 bases between.

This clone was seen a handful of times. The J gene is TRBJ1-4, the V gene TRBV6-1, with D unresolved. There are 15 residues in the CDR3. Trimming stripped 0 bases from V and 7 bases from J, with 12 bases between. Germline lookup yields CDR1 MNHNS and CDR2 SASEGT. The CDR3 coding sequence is TGTGCCAGCAGTGAAGCCCCGATAGTTCCTGAAAAACTGTTTTTT. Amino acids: CASSEAPIVPEKLFF.

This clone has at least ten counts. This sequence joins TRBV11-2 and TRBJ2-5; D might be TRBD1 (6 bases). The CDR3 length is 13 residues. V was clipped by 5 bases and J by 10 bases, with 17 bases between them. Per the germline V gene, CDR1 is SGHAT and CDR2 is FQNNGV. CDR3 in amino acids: CASSLARDTNQYF. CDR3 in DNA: TGTGCCAGCAGCCTAGCCCGGGACACGAACCAGTACTTC.

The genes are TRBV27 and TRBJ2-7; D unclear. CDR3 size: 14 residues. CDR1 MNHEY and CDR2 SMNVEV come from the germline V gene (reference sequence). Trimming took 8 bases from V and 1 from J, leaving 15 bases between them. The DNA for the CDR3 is TGTGCCAGCTCAAGAAGGGAAGGTTCCTACGAGCAGTACTTC. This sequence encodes CASSRREGSYEQYF.

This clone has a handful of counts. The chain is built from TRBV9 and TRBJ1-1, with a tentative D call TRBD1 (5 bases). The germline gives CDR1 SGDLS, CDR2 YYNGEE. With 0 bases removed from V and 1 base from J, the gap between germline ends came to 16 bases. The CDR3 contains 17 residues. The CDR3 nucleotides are TGTGCCAGCAGCGTAGGGGTCGGTCAGGGTGCGAACACTGAAGCTTTCTTT. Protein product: CASSVGVGQGANTEAFF. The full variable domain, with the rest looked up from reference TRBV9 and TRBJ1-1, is DSGVTQTPKHLITATGQRVTLRCSPRSGDLSVYWYQQSLDQGLQFLIQYYNGEERAKGNILERFSAQQFPDLHSELNLSSLELGDSALYFCASSVGVGQGANTEAFFGQGTRLTVV.

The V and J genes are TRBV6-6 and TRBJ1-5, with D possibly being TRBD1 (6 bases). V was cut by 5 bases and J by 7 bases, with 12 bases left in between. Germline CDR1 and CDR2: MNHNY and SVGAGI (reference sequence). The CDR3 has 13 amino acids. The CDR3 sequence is CASSTQGGQPQHF. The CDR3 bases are TGTGCCAGCAGTACACAGGGAGGCCAGCCCCAGCATTTT.

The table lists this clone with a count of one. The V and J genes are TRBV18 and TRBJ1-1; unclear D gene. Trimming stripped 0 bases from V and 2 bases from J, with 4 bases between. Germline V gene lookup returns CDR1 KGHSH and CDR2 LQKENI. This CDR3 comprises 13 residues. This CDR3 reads CASSPPYNTEAFF. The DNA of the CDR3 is TGTGCCAGCTCACCACCCTACAACACTGAAGCTTTCTTT.

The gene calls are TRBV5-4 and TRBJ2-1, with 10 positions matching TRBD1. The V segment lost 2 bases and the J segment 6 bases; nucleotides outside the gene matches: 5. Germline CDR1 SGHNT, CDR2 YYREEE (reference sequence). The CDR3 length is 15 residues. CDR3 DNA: TGTGCCAGCAGCTTATTAGGACAGGGGGGCAATGAGCAGTTCTTC. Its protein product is CASSLLGQGGNEQFF.

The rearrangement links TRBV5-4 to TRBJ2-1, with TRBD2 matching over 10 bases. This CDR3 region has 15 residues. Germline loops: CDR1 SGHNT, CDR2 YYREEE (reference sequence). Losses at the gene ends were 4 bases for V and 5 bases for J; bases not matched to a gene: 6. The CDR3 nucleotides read TGTGCCAGCAGCCCTACTAGCGGGATCCACAATGAGCAGTTCTTC. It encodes CASSPTSGIHNEQFF.

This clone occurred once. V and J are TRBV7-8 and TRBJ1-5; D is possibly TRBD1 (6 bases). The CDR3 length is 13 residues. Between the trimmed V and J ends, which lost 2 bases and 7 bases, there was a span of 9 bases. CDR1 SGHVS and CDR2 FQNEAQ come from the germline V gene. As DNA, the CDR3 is TGTGCCAGCAGCTTAACAGGGCAACAGCCCCAGCATTTT. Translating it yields CASSLTGQQPQHF.

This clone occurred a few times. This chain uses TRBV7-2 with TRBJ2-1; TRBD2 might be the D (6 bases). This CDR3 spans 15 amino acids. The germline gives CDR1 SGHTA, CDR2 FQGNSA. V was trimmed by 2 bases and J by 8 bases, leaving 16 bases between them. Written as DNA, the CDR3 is TGTGCCAGCAGCTTAAACCCCCCGGCTAGCGATGAGCAGTTCTTC. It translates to CASSLNPPASDEQFF.

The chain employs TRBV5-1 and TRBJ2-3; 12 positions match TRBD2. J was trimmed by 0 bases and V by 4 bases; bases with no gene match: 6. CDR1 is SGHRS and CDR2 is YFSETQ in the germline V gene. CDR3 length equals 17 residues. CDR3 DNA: TGCGCCAGCAGCCGTCGGACTAGCGGGACTAGCACAGATACGCAGTATTTT. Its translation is CASSRRTSGTSTDTQYF.

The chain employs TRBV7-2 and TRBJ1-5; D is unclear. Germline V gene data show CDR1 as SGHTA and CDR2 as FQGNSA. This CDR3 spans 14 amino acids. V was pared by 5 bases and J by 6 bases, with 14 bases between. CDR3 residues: CASSQNSRAQPQHF. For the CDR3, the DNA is TGTGCCAGCAGCCAGAACAGTCGGGCTCAGCCCCAGCATTTT.

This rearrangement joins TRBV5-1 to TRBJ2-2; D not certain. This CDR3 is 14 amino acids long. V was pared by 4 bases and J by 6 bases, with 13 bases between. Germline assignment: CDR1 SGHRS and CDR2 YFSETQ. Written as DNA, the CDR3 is TGCGCCAGCAGCGCCTCGATGGAGCCCGGGGAGCTGTTTTTT. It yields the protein CASSASMEPGELFF.

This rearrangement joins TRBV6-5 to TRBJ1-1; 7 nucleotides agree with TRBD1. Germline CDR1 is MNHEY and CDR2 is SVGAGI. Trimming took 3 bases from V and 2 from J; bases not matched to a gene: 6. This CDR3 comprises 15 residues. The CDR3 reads CASSYTTGVNTEAFF. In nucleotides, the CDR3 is TGTGCCAGCAGTTATACAACAGGGGTCAACACTGAAGCTTTCTTT.

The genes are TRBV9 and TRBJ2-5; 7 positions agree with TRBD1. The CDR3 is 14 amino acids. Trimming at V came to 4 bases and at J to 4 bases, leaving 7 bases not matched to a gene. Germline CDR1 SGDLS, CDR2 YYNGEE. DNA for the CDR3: TGTGCCAGCAGCCGGCTAGGGGGCCCAGAGACCCAGTACTTC. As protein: CASSRLGGPETQYF. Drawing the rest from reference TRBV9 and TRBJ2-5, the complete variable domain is DSGVTQTPKHLITATGQRVTLRCSPRSGDLSVYWYQQSLDQGLQFLIQYYNGEERAKGNILERFSAQQFPDLHSELNLSSLELGDSALYFCASSRLGGPETQYFGPGTRLLVL.

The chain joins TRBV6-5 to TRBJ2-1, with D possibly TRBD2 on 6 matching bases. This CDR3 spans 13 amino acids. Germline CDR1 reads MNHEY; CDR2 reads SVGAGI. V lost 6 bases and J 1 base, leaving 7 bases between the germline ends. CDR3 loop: CASSSGSYNEQFF. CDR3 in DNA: TGTGCCAGCAGCAGCGGGTCCTACAATGAGCAGTTCTTC.

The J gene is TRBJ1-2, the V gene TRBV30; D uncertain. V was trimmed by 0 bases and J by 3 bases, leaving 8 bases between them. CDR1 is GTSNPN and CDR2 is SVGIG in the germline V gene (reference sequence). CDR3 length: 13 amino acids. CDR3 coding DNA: TGTGCCTGGAGTGTGCAGACACACTATGGCTACACCTTC. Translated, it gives CAWSVQTHYGYTF.

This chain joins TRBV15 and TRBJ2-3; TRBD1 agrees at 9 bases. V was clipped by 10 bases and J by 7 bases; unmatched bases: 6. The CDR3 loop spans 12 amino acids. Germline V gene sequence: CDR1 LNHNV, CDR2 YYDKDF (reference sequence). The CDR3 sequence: CASGTGWNTQYF. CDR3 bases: TGTGCCAGCGGGACAGGGTGGAATACGCAGTATTTT.

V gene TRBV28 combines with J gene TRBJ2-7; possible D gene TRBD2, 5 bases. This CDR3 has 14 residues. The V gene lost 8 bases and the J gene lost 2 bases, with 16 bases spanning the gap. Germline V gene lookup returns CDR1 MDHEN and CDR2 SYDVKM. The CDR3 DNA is TGTGCCAGCTTAGGAAGTGGGAGAGCCTACGAGCAGTACTTC. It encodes CASLGSGRAYEQYF.

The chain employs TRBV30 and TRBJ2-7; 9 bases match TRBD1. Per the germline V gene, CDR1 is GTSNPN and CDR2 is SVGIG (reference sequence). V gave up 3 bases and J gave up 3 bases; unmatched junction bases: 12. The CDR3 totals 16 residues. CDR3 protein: CAWSAAGTGFLYEQYF. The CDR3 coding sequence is TGTGCCTGGAGCGCTGCCGGGACAGGGTTCCTCTACGAGCAGTACTTC. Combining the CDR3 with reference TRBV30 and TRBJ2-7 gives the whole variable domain SQTIHQWPATLVQPVGSPLSLECTVEGTSNPNLYWYRQAAGRGLQLLFYSVGIGQISSEVPQNLSASRPQDRQFILSSKKLLLSDSGFYLCAWSAAGTGFLYEQYFGPGTRLTVT.

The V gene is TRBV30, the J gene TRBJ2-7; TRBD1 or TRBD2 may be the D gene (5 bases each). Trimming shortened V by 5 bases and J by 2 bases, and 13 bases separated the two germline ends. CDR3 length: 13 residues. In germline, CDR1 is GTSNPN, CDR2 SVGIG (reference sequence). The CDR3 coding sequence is TGTGCCTGGGGCCGGGACCCTACCTACGAGCAGTACTTC. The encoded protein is CAWGRDPTYEQYF.

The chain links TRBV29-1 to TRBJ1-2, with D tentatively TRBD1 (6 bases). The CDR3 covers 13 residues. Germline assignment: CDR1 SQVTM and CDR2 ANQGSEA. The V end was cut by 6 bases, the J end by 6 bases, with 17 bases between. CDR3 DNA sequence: TGCAGCGTACGAGACAGGACGAAGAATGGCTACACCTTC. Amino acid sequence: CSVRDRTKNGYTF.

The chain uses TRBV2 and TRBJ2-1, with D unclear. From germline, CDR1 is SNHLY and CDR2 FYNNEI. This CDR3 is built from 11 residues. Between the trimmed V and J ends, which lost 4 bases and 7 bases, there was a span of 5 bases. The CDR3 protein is CASSVENEQFF. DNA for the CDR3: TGTGCCAGCAGTGTTGAAAATGAGCAGTTCTTC.